The rows below give T cell receptor beta chains drawn from one sample of a study of blood T cells in healthy people across ages. Via MiXCR, TCRdb re-called the 5' RACE reads, giving one row per CDR3 protein. Of about 1.4 million distinct CDR3 sequences listed, roughly 64% are singletons. The source material was blood. The receptors stem from a man younger than 30 in good health. Each CDR3 is given with its conserved first and last residue. A D gene is named only where the DNA matches it firmly. A row's size may be missing; if present it is once, few, many or a size class.

j_call clone_size v_call d_call cdr3_nt cdr3_aa
TRBJ2-3 NA TRBV6-6 NA TGTGCCAGCAGTTACTCCCGTGACTTCGGTAGCACAGATACGCAGTATTTT CASSYSRDFGSTDTQYF
TRBJ2-5 NA TRBV4-1 NA TGCGCCAGCAGCCGCTATAGGTCAGAGGGGCTGGCACAAGAGACCCAGTACTTC CASSRYRSEGLAQETQYF
TRBJ2-3 NA TRBV20-1 TRBD2 TGCAGTGCCCCCCGAAGCGGGGACACAGATACGCAGTATTTT CSAPRSGDTDTQYF
TRBJ2-7 NA TRBV14 NA TGTGCCAGCAGCCCGTTGGAACCCTACGAGCAGTACTTC CASSPLEPYEQYF
TRBJ2-3 NA TRBV6-2/TRBV6-3 NA TGTGCCAGCGGGGGACCGCAGTATTTT CASGGPQYF
TRBJ1-1 NA TRBV27 NA TGTGCCAGCAGTCACAGGGATTCGCGGACTGAAGCTTTCTTT CASSHRDSRTEAFF
TRBJ2-7 NA TRBV29-1 NA TGCAGCGTTGATTACCAATACAATGAGCAGTACTTC CSVDYQYNEQYF
TRBJ1-5 NA TRBV6-2/TRBV6-3 NA TGTGCCAGCAGTTACAGAGGGCTTTCGGGCAATCAGCCCCAGCATTTT CASSYRGLSGNQPQHF
TRBJ1-2 NA TRBV6-2/TRBV6-3 NA TGTGCCAGCAGTTATTTCGGGGCTAACTGTGGCTACACCTTC CASSYFGANCGYTF
TRBJ1-2 NA TRBV10-3 TRBD1 TGTGCCATCAGTGGGACAGGGGGCAGGGACCCCTATGGCTACACCTTC CAISGTGGRDPYGYTF
TRBJ2-5 NA TRBV20-1 TRBD2 TGCAGTGCGCGACGGAACGGGGGGTACCAAGAGACCCAGTACTTC CSARRNGGYQETQYF
TRBJ1-6 NA TRBV25-1 NA TGTGCCAGCACTCAGGACGGAATGTATAATTCACCCCTCCACTTT CASTQDGMYNSPLHF
TRBJ1-1 NA TRBV12-3/TRBV12-4 TRBD1 TGTGCCAGCAGTTTCCCGAGGACAGGTTTAAACACTGAAGCTTTCTTT CASSFPRTGLNTEAFF
TRBJ2-1 NA TRBV19 NA TGTGCCAGTAGTATGGGGGCTAGCGTGGGGAATGAGCAGTTCTTC CASSMGASVGNEQFF
TRBJ2-5 NA TRBV11-2 NA TGTGCCAGCAGCTTAAGCTACGACCTATGGGAGACCCAGTACTTC CASSLSYDLWETQYF
TRBJ2-7 NA TRBV9 NA TGTGCCAGCAGCGAGGTCCCTCTACTTGGCGAGCAGTACTTC CASSEVPLLGEQYF
TRBJ2-1 NA TRBV7-9 NA TGTGCCAGCAGCTTAGCGGGAATAAGGAACAATGAGCAGTTCTTC CASSLAGIRNNEQFF
TRBJ2-3 NA TRBV5-8 NA TGTGCCAGCAGCTCACTGCGGCGGTCCACAGATACGCAGTATTTT CASSSLRRSTDTQYF
TRBJ2-3 NA TRBV15 NA TGTGCCACCAGCTCTCAATCCGGGACTGGCAGCAATTTAGACACAGATACGCAGTATTTT CATSSQSGTGSNLDTDTQYF
TRBJ2-7 once TRBV27 TRBD1 TGTGCCACCCTTCACGTCGACAGGGACTCCTACGAGCAGTACTTC CATLHVDRDSYEQYF
TRBJ2-7 NA TRBV20-1 NA TGCAGTGCTAGAGGAATCAGAGTCTACGAGCAGTACTTC CSARGIRVYEQYF
TRBJ2-5 NA TRBV5-5 NA TGTGCCAGCAGCCATCTAGCTTTATCGGAGACCCAGTACTTC CASSHLALSETQYF
TRBJ2-1 NA TRBV14 NA TGTGCCAGCAGCCTCTCGTGGGAGAGGGATGAGCAGTTCTTC CASSLSWERDEQFF
TRBJ1-2 NA TRBV27 NA TGTGCCAGCAGTTTGAACAGACAAAGTTATGGCTACACCTTC CASSLNRQSYGYTF
TRBJ2-7 few TRBV12-3/TRBV12-4 TRBD2 TGTGCCAGCAGTTGGAGGACTAGCGGGAACACCTACGAGCAGTACTTC CASSWRTSGNTYEQYF
TRBJ2-7 few TRBV9 NA TGTGCCAGCAGCGTAGGAACAGCCGAACGGGATAAGCCCTACGAGCAGTACTTC CASSVGTAERDKPYEQYF
TRBJ1-2 NA TRBV6-5 NA TGTGCCAGCAGTTCTCTAGGGAGCTATGGCTACACCTTC CASSSLGSYGYTF
TRBJ2-7 NA TRBV5-1 TRBD2 TGCGCCAGCAGCCCGACTAGCGGTTCAAGGAGCTCCTACGAGCAGTACTTC CASSPTSGSRSSYEQYF
TRBJ1-5 NA TRBV13 NA TGTGCCAGCAGCTTAATGAGTCTCGGCAATCAGCCCCAGCATTTT CASSLMSLGNQPQHF
TRBJ1-1 NA TRBV29-1 TRBD1 TGCAGCGTTGGTGGGACAGTTAACACTGAAGCTTTCTTT CSVGGTVNTEAFF
TRBJ1-1 few TRBV29-1 NA TGCAGCGTTCCTATCCGGACAGTAGCTTTCTTT CSVPIRTVAFF
TRBJ2-1 NA TRBV9 TRBD2 TGTGCCAGCAGCGTAGAGGTACGGGAGGTCAATGAGCAGTTCTTC CASSVEVREVNEQFF
TRBJ1-3 NA TRBV4-1 NA TGCGCCAGCAGCCAAGATGGGTCACAGGTCCGCTCTGGAAACACCATATATTTT CASSQDGSQVRSGNTIYF
TRBJ1-2 NA TRBV6-1 TRBD1 TGTGCCAGCAGTCCCCGACAGGGTCGGTGGAACTATGGCTACACCTTC CASSPRQGRWNYGYTF
TRBJ2-2 NA TRBV4-2 NA TGTGCCAGCAGCCAAGATGAGTTTTGGGGGGAGCTGTTTTTT CASSQDEFWGELFF
TRBJ2-3 NA TRBV4-1 TRBD1 TGCGCCAGCAGCCAACACAGGGGATTGACCGCAGATACGCAGTATTTT CASSQHRGLTADTQYF
TRBJ2-1 few TRBV3-1 NA TGTGCCAGCAGCCAAGATCTTAAGGGGACGGCCTTCTGGGAGCAGTTCTTC CASSQDLKGTAFWEQFF
TRBJ1-2 NA TRBV2 NA TGTGCCAGCAGTGAAGAAACAACCTACTATGGCTACACCTTC CASSEETTYYGYTF
TRBJ1-1 NA TRBV15 NA TGTGCCACCAGCAGGATTAGACAGGACACTGAAGCTTTCTTT CATSRIRQDTEAFF
TRBJ1-1 NA TRBV29-1 NA TGCAGCGTTGGACTTCAGACGAACACTGAAGCTTTCTTT CSVGLQTNTEAFF
TRBJ1-4 NA TRBV2 NA TGTGCCTGGGGAGCCTCGTCGGAAAAACTGTTTTTT CAWGASSEKLFF
TRBJ2-7 NA TRBV29-1 TRBD1 TGCAGCGTTGATAGCCCCGGGACAGGGGCCTACGAGCAGTACTTC CSVDSPGTGAYEQYF